Here is one T cell receptor beta chain with its context. What it binds is unknown. The data stem from a study of cytomegalovirus exposure and HLA in healthy donors. About the study: Early on, a data release was issued that held 80 million or so unique TCRs from HLA-typed donors.

A multiplex PCR was run with 60 Vbeta primers and 13 Jbeta primers. Using immunoSEQ multiplex PCR, the repertoire was profiled, and TCRdb retains in-frame clones only, with some absent. The sample carries about 190,000 clones, about 85% recorded once. General observations from the study: A later analysis showed HLA-associated TCR beta chains outstripping equally common others in clonal expansion. Researchers reported in a later analysis that common viral pathogens appeared linked to several top clusters.

The receptor comes from a boy aged 2 to 10 in good health and CMV-seronegative. The sequencing input was PBMCs.

The CDR3 DNA reads TGCGCCAGCAGCACCGGACTAGCGGGAGTTCTAGATACGCAGTATTTT. Translation: CASSTGLAGVLDTQYF. V and J are TRBV5-1 and TRBJ2-3; TRBD2 matches at 13 bases. V was clipped by 4 bases and J by 5 bases; unmatched bases: 7. Germline CDR1 SGHRS, CDR2 YFSETQ. This CDR3 is 16 amino acids long.